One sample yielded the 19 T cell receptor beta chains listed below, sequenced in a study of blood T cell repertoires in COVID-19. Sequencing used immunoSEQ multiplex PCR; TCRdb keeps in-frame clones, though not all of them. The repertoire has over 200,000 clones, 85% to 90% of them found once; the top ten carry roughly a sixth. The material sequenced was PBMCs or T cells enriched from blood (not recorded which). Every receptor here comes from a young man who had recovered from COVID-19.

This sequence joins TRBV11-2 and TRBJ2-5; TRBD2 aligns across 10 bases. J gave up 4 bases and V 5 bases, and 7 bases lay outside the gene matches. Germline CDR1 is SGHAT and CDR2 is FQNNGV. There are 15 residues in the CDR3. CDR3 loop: CASSHLAGAGETQYF. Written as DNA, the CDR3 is TGTGCCAGCAGCCACCTAGCGGGAGCAGGAGAGACCCAGTACTTC.

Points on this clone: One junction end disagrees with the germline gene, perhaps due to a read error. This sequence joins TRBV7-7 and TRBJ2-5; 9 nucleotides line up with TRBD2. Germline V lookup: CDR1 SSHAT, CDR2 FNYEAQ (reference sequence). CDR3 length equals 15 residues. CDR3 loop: CASSYGTSPQETQYF. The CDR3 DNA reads TGTGCTAGCAGCTACGGGACTAGCCCGCAGGAGACCCAGTACTTC.

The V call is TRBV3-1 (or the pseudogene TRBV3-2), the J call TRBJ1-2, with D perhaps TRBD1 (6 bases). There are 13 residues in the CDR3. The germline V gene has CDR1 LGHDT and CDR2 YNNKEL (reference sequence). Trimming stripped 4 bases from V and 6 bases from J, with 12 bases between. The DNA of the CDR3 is TGTGCCAGCAGCCGCACCCAGGGGAATGGCTACACCTTC. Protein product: CASSRTQGNGYTF.

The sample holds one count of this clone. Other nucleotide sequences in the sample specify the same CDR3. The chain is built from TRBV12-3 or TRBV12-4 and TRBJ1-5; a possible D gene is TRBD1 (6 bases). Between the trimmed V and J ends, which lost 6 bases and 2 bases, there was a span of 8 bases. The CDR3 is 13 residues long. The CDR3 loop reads CASSSGGNQPQHF. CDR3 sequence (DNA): TGTGCCAGCAGCTCAGGGGGCAATCAGCCCCAGCATTTT.

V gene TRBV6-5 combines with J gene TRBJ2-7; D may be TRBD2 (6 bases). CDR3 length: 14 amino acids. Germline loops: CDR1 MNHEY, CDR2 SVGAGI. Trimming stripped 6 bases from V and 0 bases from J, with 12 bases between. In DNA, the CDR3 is TGTGCCAGCAGATCCGGAGGGAGCTCCTACGAGCAGTACTTC. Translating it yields CASRSGGSSYEQYF.

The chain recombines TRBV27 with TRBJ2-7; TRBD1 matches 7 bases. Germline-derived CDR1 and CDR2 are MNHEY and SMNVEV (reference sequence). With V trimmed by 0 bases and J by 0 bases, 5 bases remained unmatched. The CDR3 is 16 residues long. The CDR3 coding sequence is TGTGCCAGCAGTTTATCCGGGACAGTTAGCTCCTACGAGCAGTACTTC. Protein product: CASSLSGTVSSYEQYF.

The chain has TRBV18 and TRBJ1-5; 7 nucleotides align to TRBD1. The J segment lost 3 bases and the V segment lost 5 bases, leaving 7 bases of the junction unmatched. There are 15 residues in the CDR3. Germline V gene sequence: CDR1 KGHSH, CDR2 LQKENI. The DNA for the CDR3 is TGTGCCAGCTCAGCGGACAGGAAGGACAATCAGCCCCAGCATTTT. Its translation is CASSADRKDNQPQHF.

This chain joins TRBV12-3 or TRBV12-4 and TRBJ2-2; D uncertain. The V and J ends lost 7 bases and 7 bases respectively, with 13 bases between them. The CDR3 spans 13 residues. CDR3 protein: CASMSGRLGELFF. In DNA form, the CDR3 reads TGTGCCAGCATGTCGGGTCGACTCGGGGAGCTGTTTTTT.

The DNA for the CDR3 is TGTGCCAGCATGGGTCAGGGGATGGGGGCCAACGTCCTGACTTTC. It yields the protein CASMGQGMGANVLTF. The gene calls are TRBV6-5 and TRBJ2-6; perhaps TRBD1 as D (6 bases). The CDR3 sequence is 15 residues long. The V gene's germline CDR1 is MNHEY and CDR2 SVGAGI. V was clipped by 7 bases and J by 4 bases, with 14 bases between them.

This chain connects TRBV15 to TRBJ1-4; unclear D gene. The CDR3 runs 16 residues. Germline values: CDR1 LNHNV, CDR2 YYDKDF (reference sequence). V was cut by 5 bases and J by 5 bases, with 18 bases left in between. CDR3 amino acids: CATSPRRSGSNEKLFF. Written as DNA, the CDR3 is TGTGCCACCAGCCCCCGAAGATCCGGTTCAAATGAAAAACTGTTTTTT.

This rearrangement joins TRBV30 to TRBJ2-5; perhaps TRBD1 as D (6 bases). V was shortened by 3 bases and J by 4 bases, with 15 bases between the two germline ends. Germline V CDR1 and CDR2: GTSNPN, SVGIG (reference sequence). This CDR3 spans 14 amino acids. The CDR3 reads CAWRPAGAGETQYF. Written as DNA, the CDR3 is TGTGCCTGGAGACCGGCAGGGGCTGGAGAGACCCAGTACTTC.

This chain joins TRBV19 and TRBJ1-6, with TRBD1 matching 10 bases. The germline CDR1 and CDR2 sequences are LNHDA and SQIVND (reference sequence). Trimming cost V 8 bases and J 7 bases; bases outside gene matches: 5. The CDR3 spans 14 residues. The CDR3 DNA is TGTGCCAGTCAAGACAGGGGGCGGAATTCACCCCTCCACTTT. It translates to CASQDRGRNSPLHF.

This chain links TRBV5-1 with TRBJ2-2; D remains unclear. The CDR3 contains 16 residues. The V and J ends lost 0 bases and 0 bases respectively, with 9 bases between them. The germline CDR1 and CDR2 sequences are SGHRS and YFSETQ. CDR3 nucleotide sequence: TGCGCCAGCAGCTTGGTGGGCACCGCGAACACCGGGGAGCTGTTTTTT. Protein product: CASSLVGTANTGELFF.

The CDR3 here is CASQDTSGKETQYF. CDR3 nucleotide sequence: TGCGCCAGCCAAGACACTAGCGGGAAAGAGACCCAGTACTTC. V is TRBV5-1 and J is TRBJ2-5; 10 positions match TRBD2. J was trimmed by 3 bases and V by 7 bases; bases with no gene match: 6. The CDR3 has 14 amino acids. Germline CDR1 reads SGHRS; CDR2 reads YFSETQ.

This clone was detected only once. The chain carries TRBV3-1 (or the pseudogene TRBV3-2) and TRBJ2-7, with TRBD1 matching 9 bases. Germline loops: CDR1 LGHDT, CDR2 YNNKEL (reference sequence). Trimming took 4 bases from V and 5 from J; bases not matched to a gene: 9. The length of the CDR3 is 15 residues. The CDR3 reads CASSRAGTGPHEQYF. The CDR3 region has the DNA TGTGCCAGCAGCCGCGCGGGGACAGGGCCTCACGAGCAGTACTTC.

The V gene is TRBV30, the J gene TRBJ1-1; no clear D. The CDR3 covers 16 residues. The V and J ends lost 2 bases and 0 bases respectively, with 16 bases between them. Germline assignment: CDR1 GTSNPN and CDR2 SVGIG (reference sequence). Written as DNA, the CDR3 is TGTGCCTGGAGTAGGACCGGACTCTCCATGAACACTGAAGCTTTCTTT. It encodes CAWSRTGLSMNTEAFF.

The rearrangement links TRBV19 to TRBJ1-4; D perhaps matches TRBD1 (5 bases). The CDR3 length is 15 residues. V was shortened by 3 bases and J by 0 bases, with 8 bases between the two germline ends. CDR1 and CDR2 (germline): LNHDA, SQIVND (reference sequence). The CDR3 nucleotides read TGTGCCAGTAGTATGGGGCCAGCAACTAATGAAAAACTGTTTTTT. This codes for CASSMGPATNEKLFF. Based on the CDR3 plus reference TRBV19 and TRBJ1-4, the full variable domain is DGGITQSPKYLFRKEGQNVTLSCEQNLNHDAMYWYRQDPGQGLRLIYYSQIVNDFQKGDIAEGYSVSREKKESFPLTVTSAQKNPTAFYLCASSMGPATNEKLFFGSGTQLSVL.

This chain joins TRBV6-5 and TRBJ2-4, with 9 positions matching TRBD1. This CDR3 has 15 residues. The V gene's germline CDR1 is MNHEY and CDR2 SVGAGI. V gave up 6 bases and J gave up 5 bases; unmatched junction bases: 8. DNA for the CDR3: TGTGCCAGCAGCTGGGACAGGGATAGCCAAAACATTCAGTACTTC. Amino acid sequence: CASSWDRDSQNIQYF.

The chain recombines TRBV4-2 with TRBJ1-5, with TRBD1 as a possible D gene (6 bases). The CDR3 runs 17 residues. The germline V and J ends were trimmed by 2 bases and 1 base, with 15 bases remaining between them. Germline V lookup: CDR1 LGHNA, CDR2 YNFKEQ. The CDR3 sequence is CASSQMAGVGSNQPQHF. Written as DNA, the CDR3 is TGTGCCAGCAGCCAAATGGCAGGGGTGGGCAGCAATCAGCCCCAGCATTTT.